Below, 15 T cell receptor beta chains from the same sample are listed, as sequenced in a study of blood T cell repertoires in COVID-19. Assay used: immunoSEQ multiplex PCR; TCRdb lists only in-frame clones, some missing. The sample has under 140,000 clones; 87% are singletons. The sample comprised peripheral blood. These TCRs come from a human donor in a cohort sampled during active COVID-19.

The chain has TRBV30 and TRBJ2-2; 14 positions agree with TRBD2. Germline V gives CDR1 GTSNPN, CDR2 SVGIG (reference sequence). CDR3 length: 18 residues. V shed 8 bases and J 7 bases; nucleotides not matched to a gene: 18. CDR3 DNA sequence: TGTGCCCGGGAGGGACTAGCGGGAGAGGGGACTTGGGGCGGGGAGCTGTTTTTT. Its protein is CAREGLAGEGTWGGELFF.

Here the CDR3 reads CASLPRGVDTEAFF. DNA for the CDR3: TGTGCCAGTCTTCCACGGGGGGTTGACACTGAAGCTTTCTTT. The J gene is TRBJ1-1, the V gene TRBV19, with D possibly being TRBD1 (5 bases). The CDR3 contains 14 residues. The V end was cut by 8 bases, the J end by 3 bases, with 16 bases between. From germline, CDR1 is LNHDA and CDR2 SQIVND (reference sequence).

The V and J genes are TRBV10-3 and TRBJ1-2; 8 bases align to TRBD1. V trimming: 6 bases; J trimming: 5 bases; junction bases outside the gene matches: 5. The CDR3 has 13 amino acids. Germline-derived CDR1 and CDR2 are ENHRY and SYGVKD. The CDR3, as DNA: TGTGCCATCAGGAAAGACAGGGGTTATGGCTACACCTTC. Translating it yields CAIRKDRGYGYTF.

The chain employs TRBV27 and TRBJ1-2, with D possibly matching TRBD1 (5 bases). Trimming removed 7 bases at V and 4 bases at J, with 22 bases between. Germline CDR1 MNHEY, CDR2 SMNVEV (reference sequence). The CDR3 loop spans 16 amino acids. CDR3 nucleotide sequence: TGTGCCAGCACCCCACTCGGGAGGGGAGGTGGCTATGGCTACACCTTC. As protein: CASTPLGRGGGYGYTF.

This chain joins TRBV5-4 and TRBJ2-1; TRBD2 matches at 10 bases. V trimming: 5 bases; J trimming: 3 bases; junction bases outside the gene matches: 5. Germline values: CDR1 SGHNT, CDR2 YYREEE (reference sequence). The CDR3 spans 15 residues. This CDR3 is CASSRTSGGYNEQFF. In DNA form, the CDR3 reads TGTGCCAGCAGTCGGACTAGCGGAGGCTACAATGAGCAGTTCTTC.

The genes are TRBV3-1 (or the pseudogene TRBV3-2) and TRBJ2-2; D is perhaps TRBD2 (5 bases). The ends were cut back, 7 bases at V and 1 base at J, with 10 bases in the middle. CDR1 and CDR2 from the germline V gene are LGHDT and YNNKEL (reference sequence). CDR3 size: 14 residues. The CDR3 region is CASTGMKNTGELFF. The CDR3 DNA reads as TGTGCCAGCACCGGGATGAAGAACACCGGGGAGCTGTTTTTT.

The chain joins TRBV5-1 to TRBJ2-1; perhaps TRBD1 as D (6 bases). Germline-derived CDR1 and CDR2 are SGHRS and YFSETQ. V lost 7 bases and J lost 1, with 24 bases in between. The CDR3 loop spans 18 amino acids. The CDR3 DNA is TGCGCCAGCTCATACAGGGCCGTTAATATGGGTTCCTACAATGAGCAGTTCTTC. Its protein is CASSYRAVNMGSYNEQFF.

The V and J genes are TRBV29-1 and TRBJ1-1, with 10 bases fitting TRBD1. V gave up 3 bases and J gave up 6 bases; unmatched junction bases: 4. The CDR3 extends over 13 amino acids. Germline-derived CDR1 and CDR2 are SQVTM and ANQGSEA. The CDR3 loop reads CSVERDRGPEAFF. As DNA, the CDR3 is TGCAGCGTTGAGAGAGACAGGGGGCCTGAAGCTTTCTTT.

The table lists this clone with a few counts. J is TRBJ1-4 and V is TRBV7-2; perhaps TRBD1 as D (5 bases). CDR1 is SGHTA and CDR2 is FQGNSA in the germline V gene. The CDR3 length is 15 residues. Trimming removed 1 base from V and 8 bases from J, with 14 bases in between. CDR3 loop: CASSLGGGSPEKLFF. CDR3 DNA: TGTGCCAGCAGCTTAGGCGGGGGTTCCCCGGAAAAACTGTTTTTT.

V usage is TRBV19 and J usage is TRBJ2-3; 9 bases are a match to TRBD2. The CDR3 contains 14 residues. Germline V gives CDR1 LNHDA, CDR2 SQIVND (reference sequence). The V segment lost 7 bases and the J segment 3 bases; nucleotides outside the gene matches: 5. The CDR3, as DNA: TGTGCCAGTAATGAGCGGGGGGTAACAGATACGCAGTATTTT. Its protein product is CASNERGVTDTQYF.

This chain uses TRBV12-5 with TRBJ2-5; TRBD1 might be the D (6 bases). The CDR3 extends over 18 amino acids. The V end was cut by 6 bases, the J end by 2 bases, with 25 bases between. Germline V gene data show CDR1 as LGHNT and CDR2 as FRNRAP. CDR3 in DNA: TGTGCTAGTGGCCCGCTCTATCTCTCATCCAGGGGACAAGAGACCCAGTACTTC. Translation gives CASGPLYLSSRGQETQYF.

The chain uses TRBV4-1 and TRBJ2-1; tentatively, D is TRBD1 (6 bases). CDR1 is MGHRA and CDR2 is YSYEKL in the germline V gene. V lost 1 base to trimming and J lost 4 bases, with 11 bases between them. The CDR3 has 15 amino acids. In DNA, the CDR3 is TGCGCCAGCAGCCAAGGGGACAACGATTACAATGAGCAGTTCTTC. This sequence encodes CASSQGDNDYNEQFF.

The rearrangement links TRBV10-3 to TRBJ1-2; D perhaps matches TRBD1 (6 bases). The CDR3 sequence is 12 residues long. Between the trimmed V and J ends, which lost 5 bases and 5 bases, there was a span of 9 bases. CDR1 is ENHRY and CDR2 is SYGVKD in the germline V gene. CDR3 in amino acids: CAISPQGYGYTF. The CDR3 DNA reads TGTGCCATCAGTCCACAGGGTTATGGCTACACCTTC.

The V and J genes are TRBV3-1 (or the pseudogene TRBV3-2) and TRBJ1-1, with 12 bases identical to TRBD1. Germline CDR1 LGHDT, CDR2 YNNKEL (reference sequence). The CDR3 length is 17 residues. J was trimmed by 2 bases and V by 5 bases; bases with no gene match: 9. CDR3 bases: TGTGCCAGCAGCGATCCGGGACAGGGGGCTGGAAACACTGAAGCTTTCTTT. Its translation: CASSDPGQGAGNTEAFF.

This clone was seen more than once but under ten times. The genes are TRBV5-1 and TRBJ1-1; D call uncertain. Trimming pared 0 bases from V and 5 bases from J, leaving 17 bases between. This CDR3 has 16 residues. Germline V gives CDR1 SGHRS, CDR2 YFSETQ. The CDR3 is CASSLVAGSRGTEAFF. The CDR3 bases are TGCGCCAGCAGCTTGGTAGCAGGCAGCCGAGGGACTGAAGCTTTCTTT.